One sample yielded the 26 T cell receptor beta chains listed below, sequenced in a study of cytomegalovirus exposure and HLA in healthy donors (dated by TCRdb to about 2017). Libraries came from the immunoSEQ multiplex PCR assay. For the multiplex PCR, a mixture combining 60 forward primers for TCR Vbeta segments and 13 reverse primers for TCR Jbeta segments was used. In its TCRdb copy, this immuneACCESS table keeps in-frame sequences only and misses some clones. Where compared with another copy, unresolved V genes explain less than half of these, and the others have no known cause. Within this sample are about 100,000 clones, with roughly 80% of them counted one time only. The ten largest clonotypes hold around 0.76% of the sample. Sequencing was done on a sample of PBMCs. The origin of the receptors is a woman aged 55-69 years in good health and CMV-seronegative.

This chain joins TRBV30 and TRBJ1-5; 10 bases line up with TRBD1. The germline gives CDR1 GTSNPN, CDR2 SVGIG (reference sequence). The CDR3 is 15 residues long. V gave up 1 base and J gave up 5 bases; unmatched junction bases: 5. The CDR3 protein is CAWSGGQGEHQPQHF. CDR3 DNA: TGTGCCTGGAGTGGCGGACAGGGGGAACATCAGCCCCAGCATTTT.

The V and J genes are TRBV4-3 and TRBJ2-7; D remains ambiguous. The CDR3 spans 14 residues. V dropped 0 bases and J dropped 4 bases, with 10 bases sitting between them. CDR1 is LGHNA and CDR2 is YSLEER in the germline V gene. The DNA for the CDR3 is TGCGCCAGCAGCCAAGATCCCTCTCCTTACGAGCAGTACTTC. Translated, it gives CASSQDPSPYEQYF.

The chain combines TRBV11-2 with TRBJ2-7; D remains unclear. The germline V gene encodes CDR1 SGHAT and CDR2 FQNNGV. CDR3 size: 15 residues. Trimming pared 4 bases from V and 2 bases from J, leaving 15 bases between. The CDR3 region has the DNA TGTGCCAGCAGCTCACCGGGTGGGTTAACCTACGAGCAGTACTTC. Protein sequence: CASSSPGGLTYEQYF.

The CDR3 is CASSRYPGLVYEQYF. In nucleotides, the CDR3 is TGTGCCAGCAGTCGTTACCCGGGACTAGTCTACGAGCAGTACTTC. The chain carries TRBV27 and TRBJ2-7; 8 nucleotides line up with TRBD2. Trimming took 5 bases from V and 3 from J; bases not matched to a gene: 9. Per the germline V gene, CDR1 is MNHEY and CDR2 is SMNVEV (reference sequence). The CDR3 extends over 15 amino acids.

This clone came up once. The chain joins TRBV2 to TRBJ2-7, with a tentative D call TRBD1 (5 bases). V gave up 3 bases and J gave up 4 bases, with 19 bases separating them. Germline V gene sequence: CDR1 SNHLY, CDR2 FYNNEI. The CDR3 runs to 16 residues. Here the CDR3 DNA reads TGTGCCAGCAGTGACCCCGCAGGGCTGGGAATATACGAGCAGTACTTC. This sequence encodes CASSDPAGLGIYEQYF.

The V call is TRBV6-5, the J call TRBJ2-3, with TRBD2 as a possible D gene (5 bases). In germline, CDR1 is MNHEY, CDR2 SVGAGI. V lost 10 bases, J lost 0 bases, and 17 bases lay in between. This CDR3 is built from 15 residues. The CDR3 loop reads CATRRSSWSTDTQYF. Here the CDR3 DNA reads TGTGCCACCCGGAGGAGTTCCTGGAGCACAGATACGCAGTATTTT.

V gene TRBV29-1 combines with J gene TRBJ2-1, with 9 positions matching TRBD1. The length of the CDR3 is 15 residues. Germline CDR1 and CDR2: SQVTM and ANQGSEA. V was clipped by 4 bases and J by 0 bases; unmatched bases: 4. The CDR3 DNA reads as TGCAGCGTTGGTCAGGGACAGGGCTCCTACAATGAGCAGTTCTTC. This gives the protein CSVGQGQGSYNEQFF.

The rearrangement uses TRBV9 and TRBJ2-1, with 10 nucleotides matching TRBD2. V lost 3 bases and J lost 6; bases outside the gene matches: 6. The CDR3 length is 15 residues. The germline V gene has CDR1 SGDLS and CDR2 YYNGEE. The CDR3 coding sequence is TGTGCCAGCAGCGGAAGCGGGAGGGAGTTCAATGAGCAGTTCTTC. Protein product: CASSGSGREFNEQFF.

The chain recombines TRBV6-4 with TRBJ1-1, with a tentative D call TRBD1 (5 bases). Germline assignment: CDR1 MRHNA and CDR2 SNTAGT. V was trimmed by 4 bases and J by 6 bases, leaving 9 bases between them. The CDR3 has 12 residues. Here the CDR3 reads CASSGGGPEAFF. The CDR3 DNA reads TGTGCCAGCAGTGGGGGGGGTCCTGAAGCTTTCTTT.

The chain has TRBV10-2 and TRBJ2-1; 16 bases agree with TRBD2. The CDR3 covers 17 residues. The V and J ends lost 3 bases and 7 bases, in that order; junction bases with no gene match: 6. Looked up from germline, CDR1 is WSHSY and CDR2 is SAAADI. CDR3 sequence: CASSETGLAGGLNEQFF. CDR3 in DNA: TGCGCCAGCAGTGAAACGGGACTAGCGGGAGGGTTAAATGAGCAGTTCTTC.

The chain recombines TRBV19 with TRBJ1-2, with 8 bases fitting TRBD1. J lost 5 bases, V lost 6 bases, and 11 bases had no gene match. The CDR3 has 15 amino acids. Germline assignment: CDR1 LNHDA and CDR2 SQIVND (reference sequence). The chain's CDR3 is CASRGQARGTYGYTF. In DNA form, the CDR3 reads TGTGCCAGTAGGGGACAGGCAAGGGGTACTTATGGCTACACCTTC.

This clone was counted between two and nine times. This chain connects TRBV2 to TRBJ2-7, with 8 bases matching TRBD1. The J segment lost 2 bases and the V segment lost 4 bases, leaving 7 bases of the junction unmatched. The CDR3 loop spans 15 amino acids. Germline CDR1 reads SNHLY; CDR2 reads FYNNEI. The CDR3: CASSGGQGRTYEQYF. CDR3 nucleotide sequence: TGTGCCAGCAGTGGCGGACAGGGTAGGACCTACGAGCAGTACTTC.

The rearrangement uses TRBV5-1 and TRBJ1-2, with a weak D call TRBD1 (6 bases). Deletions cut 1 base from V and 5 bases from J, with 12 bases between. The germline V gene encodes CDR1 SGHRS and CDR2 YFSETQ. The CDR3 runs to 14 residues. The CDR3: CASSLRAGAYGYTF. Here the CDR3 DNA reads TGCGCCAGCAGCTTGAGGGCAGGGGCTTATGGCTACACCTTC.

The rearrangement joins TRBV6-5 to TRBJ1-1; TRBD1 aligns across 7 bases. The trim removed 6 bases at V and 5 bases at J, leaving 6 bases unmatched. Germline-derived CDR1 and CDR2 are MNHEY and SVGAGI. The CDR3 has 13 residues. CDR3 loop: CASRQGTGTEAFF. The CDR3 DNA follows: TGTGCCAGCAGACAGGGGACGGGGACTGAAGCTTTCTTT.

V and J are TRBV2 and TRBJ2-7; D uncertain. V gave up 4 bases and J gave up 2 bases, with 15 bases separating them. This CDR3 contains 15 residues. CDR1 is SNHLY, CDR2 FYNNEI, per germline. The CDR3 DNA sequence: TGTGCCAGCAGTGTCGGCTCTAGAGCAACCTACGAGCAGTACTTC. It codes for CASSVGSRATYEQYF.

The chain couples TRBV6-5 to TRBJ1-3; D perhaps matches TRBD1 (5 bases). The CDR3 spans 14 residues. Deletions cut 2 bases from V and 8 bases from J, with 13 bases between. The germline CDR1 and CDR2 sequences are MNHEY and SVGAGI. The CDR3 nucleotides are TGTGCCAGCAGTTACACGACAGAAGGCCACACCATATATTTT. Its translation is CASSYTTEGHTIYF.

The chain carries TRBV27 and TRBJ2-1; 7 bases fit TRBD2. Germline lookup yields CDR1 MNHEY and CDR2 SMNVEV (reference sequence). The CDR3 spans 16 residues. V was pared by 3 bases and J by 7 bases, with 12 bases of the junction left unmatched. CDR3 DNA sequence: TGTGCCAGCAGTTTTCTCTCTGCGGGAGTAAAGAATGAGCAGTTCTTC. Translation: CASSFLSAGVKNEQFF.

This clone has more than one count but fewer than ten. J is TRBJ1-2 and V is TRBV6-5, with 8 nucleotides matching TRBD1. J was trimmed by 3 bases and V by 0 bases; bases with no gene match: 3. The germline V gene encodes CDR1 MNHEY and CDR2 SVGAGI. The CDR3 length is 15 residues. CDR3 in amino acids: CASSYSGTGYYGYTF. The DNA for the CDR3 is TGTGCCAGCAGTTACTCCGGGACAGGCTACTATGGCTACACCTTC.

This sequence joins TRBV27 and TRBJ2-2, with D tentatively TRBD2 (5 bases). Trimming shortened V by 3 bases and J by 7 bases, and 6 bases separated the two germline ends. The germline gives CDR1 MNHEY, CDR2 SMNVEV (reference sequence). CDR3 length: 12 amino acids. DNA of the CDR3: TGTGCCAGCAGTTTTGAGGGCGGGGAGCTGTTTTTT. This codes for CASSFEGGELFF.

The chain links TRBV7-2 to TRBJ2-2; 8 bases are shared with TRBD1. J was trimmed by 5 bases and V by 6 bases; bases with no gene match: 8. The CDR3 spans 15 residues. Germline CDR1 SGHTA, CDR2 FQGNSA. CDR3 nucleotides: TGTGCCAGCAGTTGGACAGGGTATAATACCGGGGAGCTGTTTTTT. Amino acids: CASSWTGYNTGELFF.

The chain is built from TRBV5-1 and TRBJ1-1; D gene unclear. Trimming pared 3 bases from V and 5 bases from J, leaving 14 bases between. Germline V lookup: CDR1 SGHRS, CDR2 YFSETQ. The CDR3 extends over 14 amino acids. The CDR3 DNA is TGCGCCAGCAGCTCCGGGGTGCTTAGGACTGAAGCTTTCTTT. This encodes CASSSGVLRTEAFF. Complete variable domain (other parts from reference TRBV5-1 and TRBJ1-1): KAGVTQTPRYLIKTRGQQVTLSCSPISGHRSVSWYQQTPGQGLQFLFEYFSETQRNKGNFPGRFSGRQFSNSRSEMNVSTLELGDSALYLCASSSGVLRTEAFFGQGTRLTVV.

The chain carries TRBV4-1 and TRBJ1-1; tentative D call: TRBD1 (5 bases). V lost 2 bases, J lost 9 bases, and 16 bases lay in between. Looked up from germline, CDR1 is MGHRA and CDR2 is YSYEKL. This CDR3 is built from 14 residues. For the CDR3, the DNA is TGCGCCAGCAGCCAATACGGTCCGGGGGAGAAAGCTTTCTTT. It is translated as CASSQYGPGEKAFF.

The CDR3 loop reads CASSQLLPGTNYGYTF. CDR3 nucleotides: TGCGCCAGCAGCCAACTTCTCCCGGGGACTAACTATGGCTACACCTTC. This chain joins TRBV4-3 and TRBJ1-2, with D hard to call. Germline values: CDR1 LGHNA, CDR2 YSLEER. V was clipped by 2 bases and J by 0 bases, with 13 bases between them. This CDR3 is 16 amino acids long.

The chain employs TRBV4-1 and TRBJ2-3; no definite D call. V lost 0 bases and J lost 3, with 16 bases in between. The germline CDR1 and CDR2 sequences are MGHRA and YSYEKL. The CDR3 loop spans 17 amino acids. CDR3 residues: CASSQDPILTGTDTQYF. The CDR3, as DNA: TGCGCCAGCAGCCAAGATCCGATTTTGACTGGTACAGATACGCAGTATTTT.

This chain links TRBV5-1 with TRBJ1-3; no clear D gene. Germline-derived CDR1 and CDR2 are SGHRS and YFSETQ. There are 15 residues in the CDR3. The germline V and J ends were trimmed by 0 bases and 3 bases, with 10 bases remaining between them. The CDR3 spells CASSLAEAFGNTIYF. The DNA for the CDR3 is TGCGCCAGCAGCTTGGCCGAAGCCTTTGGAAACACCATATATTTT. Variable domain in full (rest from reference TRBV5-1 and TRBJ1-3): KAGVTQTPRYLIKTRGQQVTLSCSPISGHRSVSWYQQTPGQGLQFLFEYFSETQRNKGNFPGRFSGRQFSNSRSEMNVSTLELGDSALYLCASSLAEAFGNTIYFGEGSWLTVV.

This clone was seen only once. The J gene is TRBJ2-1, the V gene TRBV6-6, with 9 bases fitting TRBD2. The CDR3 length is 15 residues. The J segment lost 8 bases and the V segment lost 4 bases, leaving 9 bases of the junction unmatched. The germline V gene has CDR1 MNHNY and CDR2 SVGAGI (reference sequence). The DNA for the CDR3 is TGTGCCAGCAGTTCCATAGCGGGAGCGAGCCATGAGCAGTTCTTC. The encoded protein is CASSSIAGASHEQFF.